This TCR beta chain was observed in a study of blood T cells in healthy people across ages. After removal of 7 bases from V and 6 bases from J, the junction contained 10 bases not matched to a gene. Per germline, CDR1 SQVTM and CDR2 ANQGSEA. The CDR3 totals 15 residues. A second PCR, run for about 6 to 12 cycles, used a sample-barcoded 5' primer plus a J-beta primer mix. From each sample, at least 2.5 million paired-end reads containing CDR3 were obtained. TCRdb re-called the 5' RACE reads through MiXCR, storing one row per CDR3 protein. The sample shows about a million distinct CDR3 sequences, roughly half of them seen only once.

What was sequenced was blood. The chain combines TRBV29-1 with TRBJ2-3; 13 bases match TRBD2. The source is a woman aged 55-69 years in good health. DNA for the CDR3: TGCAGCGGCCTACTAGCGGGAGGGCTCGGGGATACGCAGTATTTT. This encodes CSGLLAGGLGDTQYF.